What follows are 2 T cell receptor beta chains derived from one specimen sequenced in a study of cytomegalovirus exposure and HLA in healthy donors. PCR employed 60 Vbeta and 13 Jbeta primers. The repertoire was sequenced with immunoSEQ multiplex PCR; TCRdb's copy has only in-frame clones and lacks some. The table has 100,000 to 120,000 clones, roughly 80% seen once. Sequencing was performed on PBMCs. These receptors were obtained from a woman in her thirties in good health and CMV-seropositive.

CDR3 nucleotides: TGTGCCAGCAGCCTCGAGGGGGTTTCTAATCAGCCCCAGCATTTT. Translated, it gives CASSLEGVSNQPQHF. V is TRBV5-8 and J is TRBJ1-5, with D maybe TRBD1 (6 bases). Trimming took 4 bases from V and 4 from J, leaving 15 bases between them. CDR3 length: 15 residues. Germline loops: CDR1 SGHTS, CDR2 YDEGEE.

The chain links TRBV19 to TRBJ2-7, with D maybe TRBD2 (5 bases). CDR1 LNHDA and CDR2 SQIVND come from the germline V gene (reference sequence). Trimming cost V 3 bases and J 2 bases, with 8 bases left between them. The CDR3 runs 13 residues. The CDR3, as DNA: TGTGCCAGTAGTATTCGGGAAGCCTACGAGCAGTACTTC. Protein: CASSIREAYEQYF.